This passage covers 15 T cell receptor beta chains from one sample sequenced in a study of blood T cell repertoires in COVID-19. This table comes from immunoSEQ multiplex PCR, and its TCRdb copy is limited to in-frame clones, with some not included. The data hold approximately 300,000 clones, with roughly 90% observed a single time. The sequenced material came from peripheral blood. Every receptor here comes from a woman aged 45-60 years who had recovered from COVID-19.

V and J are TRBV7-9 and TRBJ2-7; possibly TRBD1 for D (7 bases). Deletions cut 3 bases from V and 4 bases from J, with 19 bases between. The germline V gene encodes CDR1 SEHNR and CDR2 FQNEAQ (reference sequence). The CDR3 contains 16 residues. The DNA for the CDR3 is TGTGCCAGCAGCTTTCCAGGGGGGACGGGAAAATACGAGCAGTACTTC. Translated, it gives CASSFPGGTGKYEQYF.

The chain links TRBV6-2 or TRBV6-3 to TRBJ2-5, with 11 bases matching TRBD2. V lost 1 base, J lost 5 bases, and 9 bases stayed unmatched. This CDR3 is built from 17 residues. Germline V gives CDR1 MNHEY, CDR2 SVGEGT. The CDR3 loop reads CASSYYPSGGRKETQYF. The CDR3 nucleotides are TGTGCCAGCAGTTACTATCCTAGCGGGGGGCGTAAGGAGACCCAGTACTTC.

V and J are TRBV28 and TRBJ2-1; 7 positions match TRBD1. Germline CDR1 MDHEN, CDR2 SYDVKM. This CDR3 is built from 16 residues. The junction had 10 bases not matched to a gene; V was cut back by 6 bases and J by 2 bases. The chain's CDR3 is CASSSTGSVAYNEQFF. The CDR3 nucleotides are TGTGCCAGCAGCTCGACAGGGAGTGTGGCCTACAATGAGCAGTTCTTC.

V gene TRBV9 combines with J gene TRBJ2-2, with D tentatively TRBD1 (6 bases). In germline, CDR1 is SGDLS, CDR2 YYNGEE. This CDR3 has 16 residues. With 4 bases removed from V and 5 bases from J, the gap between germline ends came to 18 bases. Here the CDR3 reads CASSSRRGSGTGELFF. Written as DNA, the CDR3 is TGTGCCAGCAGCTCTAGAAGGGGGTCGGGTACCGGGGAGCTGTTTTTT.

This chain connects TRBV19 to TRBJ1-1; 7 nucleotides align to TRBD1. V shed 1 base and J 3 bases; nucleotides not matched to a gene: 5. The CDR3 runs to 15 residues. The germline gives CDR1 LNHDA, CDR2 SQIVND (reference sequence). The CDR3 region is CASSIGQGVYTEAFF. The CDR3 nucleotides read TGTGCCAGTAGTATAGGGCAGGGGGTTTACACTGAAGCTTTCTTT.

This chain uses TRBV7-9 with TRBJ2-1; 7 nucleotides line up with TRBD2. Losses at the gene ends were 5 bases for V and 1 base for J; bases not matched to a gene: 5. Germline CDR1 reads SEHNR; CDR2 reads FQNEAQ (reference sequence). The CDR3 is made up of 15 amino acids. This CDR3 reads CASSASSGSYNEQFF. The CDR3 nucleotides are TGTGCCAGCAGCGCCTCTAGCGGTTCCTACAATGAGCAGTTCTTC. The whole variable domain, remainder taken from reference TRBV7-9 and TRBJ2-1, is DTGVSQNPRHKITKRGQNVTFRCDPISEHNRLYWYRQTLGQGPEFLTYFQNEAQLEKSRLLSDRFSAERPKGSFSTLEIQRTEQGDSAMYLCASSASSGSYNEQFFGPGTRLTVL.

The rearrangement joins TRBV7-3 to TRBJ2-1; 8 bases map to TRBD1. The germline V gene has CDR1 SGHTA and CDR2 FQGTGA. V shed 4 bases, J shed 9 bases, and the junction held 5 bases outside the gene matches. The CDR3 has 13 amino acids. In DNA, the CDR3 is TGTGCCAGCAGCTGGACAGGGTCGATTGAGCAGTTCTTC. Translated, it gives CASSWTGSIEQFF.

The V gene is TRBV6-5, the J gene TRBJ2-7; possibly TRBD2 for D (5 bases). The CDR3 has 13 residues. The V and J ends lost 7 bases and 1 base respectively, with 11 bases between them. Looked up from germline, CDR1 is MNHEY and CDR2 is SVGAGI. CDR3: CASTAPGSYEQYF. The CDR3 nucleotides are TGTGCCAGCACGGCCCCGGGGTCCTACGAGCAGTACTTC.

The J gene is TRBJ1-5, the V gene TRBV1; TRBD1, as called in the table, went unchecked against the DNA. TRBV1 is flagged as a pseudogene. This CDR3 has 16 residues. The CDR3 DNA sequence: TGCACCAGCTGTTACAGGGACCATTGGAGCAATCAGCCCCAGCATTTT. Translation: CTSCYRDHWSNQPQHF.

The CDR3 is CASSLSPGLTNTGELFF. The CDR3 DNA sequence: TGTGCCAGCAGTTTATCTCCGGGACTAACGAACACCGGGGAGCTGTTTTTT. This chain connects TRBV28 to TRBJ2-2; 7 bases are a match to TRBD2. CDR1 MDHEN and CDR2 SYDVKM come from the germline V gene. The CDR3 is 17 residues long. Unmatched junction bases numbered 5, after V lost 1 base and J lost 0 bases.

J is TRBJ1-5 and V is TRBV2, with a weak D call TRBD1 (5 bases). The germline gives CDR1 SNHLY, CDR2 FYNNEI. V was trimmed by 0 bases and J by 2 bases, leaving 11 bases between them. This CDR3 comprises 16 residues. The CDR3 protein is CASSEARGVGNQPQHF. The CDR3 DNA reads TGTGCCAGCAGTGAAGCTAGGGGTGTTGGCAATCAGCCCCAGCATTTT.

This chain links TRBV6-6 with TRBJ2-7, with 7 bases matching TRBD1. V lost 5 bases, J lost 5 bases, and 12 bases stayed unmatched. This CDR3 has 15 amino acids. Germline-derived CDR1 and CDR2 are MNHNY and SVGAGI (reference sequence). The CDR3, as DNA: TGTGCCAGCAGTCGATCGCCGGACAGGCCCAACGAGCAGTACTTC. Residues: CASSRSPDRPNEQYF.

V usage is TRBV7-2 and J usage is TRBJ1-3; D gene unclear. The CDR3 contains 14 residues. V lost 4 bases, J lost 4 bases, and 11 bases lay in between. CDR1 SGHTA and CDR2 FQGNSA come from the germline V gene. The CDR3 nucleotides are TGTGCCAGCAGCTCGGGGATTAGGGGAAACACCATATATTTT. Amino acid sequence: CASSSGIRGNTIYF.

J is TRBJ2-3 and V is TRBV5-1; D perhaps matches TRBD2 (6 bases). This CDR3 contains 15 residues. The V end lost 4 bases, the J end lost 4 bases, and 16 bases lay between the germline ends. Germline loops: CDR1 SGHRS, CDR2 YFSETQ. CDR3: CASSPRGMAPDTQYF. CDR3 in DNA: TGCGCCAGCAGCCCCCGCGGGATGGCCCCAGATACGCAGTATTTT.

J is TRBJ2-7 and V is TRBV4-2, with TRBD2 matching 10 bases. This CDR3 contains 17 residues. The germline V gene encodes CDR1 LGHNA and CDR2 YNFKEQ. The junction had 12 bases not matched to a gene; V was cut back by 0 bases and J by 7 bases. The CDR3 bases are TGTGCCAGCAGCCAAGACACACTAGCGGGACTGTCGGAGGAGCAGTACTTC. Encoded protein: CASSQDTLAGLSEEQYF.